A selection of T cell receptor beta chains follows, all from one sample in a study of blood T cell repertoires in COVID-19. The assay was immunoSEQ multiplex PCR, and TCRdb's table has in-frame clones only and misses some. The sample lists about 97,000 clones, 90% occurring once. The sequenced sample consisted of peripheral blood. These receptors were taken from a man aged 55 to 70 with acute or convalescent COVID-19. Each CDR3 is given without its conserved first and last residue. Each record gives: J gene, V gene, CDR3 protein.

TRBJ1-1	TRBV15	ATSSPAGNTEAF
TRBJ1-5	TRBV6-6	ASSPPILRQGDSNQPQH
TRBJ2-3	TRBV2	ASSDPSSGLSTDTQY
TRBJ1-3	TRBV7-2	ASSLVAVSGNTIY
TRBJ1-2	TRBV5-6	ASSAPDRDGYT
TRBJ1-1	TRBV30	AWSVMRVEAF
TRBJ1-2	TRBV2	ASSESRTGQGKNYGYT
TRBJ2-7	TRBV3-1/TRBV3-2	ASSLGPSGGFGQNEQY
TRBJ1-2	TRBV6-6	ASSRGTGSYGYT
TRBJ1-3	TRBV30	AWQGLSGNTIY
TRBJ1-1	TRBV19	ASSPAGQFMNTEAF
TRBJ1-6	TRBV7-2	ASSLEGAAPLH
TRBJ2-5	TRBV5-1	ASSPDRVQETQY
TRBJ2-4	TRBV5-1	ASSSSEFIAKNIQY
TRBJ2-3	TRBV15	ATGERGSTDTQY
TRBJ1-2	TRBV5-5	ASEQGAVGYT
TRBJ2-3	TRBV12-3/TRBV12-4	ASSSIGDTQY
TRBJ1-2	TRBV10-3	AISLGQQNYGYT
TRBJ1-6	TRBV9	ASSVEETGRNSPLH
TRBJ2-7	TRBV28	ASNRQASSYEQY
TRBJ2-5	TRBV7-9	ASSLADRGRETQY
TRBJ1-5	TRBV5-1	ASSRTGESNQPQH
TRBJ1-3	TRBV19	ASSIGAATGTTGNTIY
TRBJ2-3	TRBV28	ASSSLTGGTDTQY
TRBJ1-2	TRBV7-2	ASSPPLGGLNYGYT
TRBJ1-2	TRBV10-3	AISQTGTGYGYT
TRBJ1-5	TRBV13	ASSLSTARRQPQH
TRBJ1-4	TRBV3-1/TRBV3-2	ASSQDSTGGATNEKLF
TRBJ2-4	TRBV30	AWSSRVLAKNIQY
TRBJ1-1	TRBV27	ASRLTPRATEAF
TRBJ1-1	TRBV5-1	ASSQMQGGVGEAF
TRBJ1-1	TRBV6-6	ASSYTRTEAF
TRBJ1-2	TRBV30	AWRLVREGYT
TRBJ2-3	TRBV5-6	ASRFSTSTDTQY
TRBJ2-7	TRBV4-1	ASSQDQTGVWEQY
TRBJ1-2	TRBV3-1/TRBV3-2	ASSPPGHQVSNYGYT
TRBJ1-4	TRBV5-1	ASSEDRGNEKLF
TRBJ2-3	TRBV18	ASSPGLAGTDTQY
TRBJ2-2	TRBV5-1	ASSLATGSAGELF
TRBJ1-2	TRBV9	ASSTEDRKGGGYT
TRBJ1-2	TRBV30	ASPGQGAAGALGGYT
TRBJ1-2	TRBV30	AWSTVYGYT
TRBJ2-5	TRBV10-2	ASGLAGGGETQY
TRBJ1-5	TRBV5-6	ASSQDRGQANQPQH
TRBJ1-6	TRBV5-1	ASSLRHPGDSPLH